One and the same sample provided the 19 T cell receptor beta chains below, sequenced in a study of blood T cell repertoires in COVID-19. Sequenced by immunoSEQ multiplex PCR; TCRdb stores in-frame clones only, minus some. The table has about 76,000 clones, approximately 85% seen once. The specimen was peripheral blood. These receptors were collected from a human donor in a cohort sampled during active COVID-19.

This sequence joins TRBV7-6 and TRBJ2-2; D gene unclear. This CDR3 has 13 amino acids. Between the trimmed V and J ends, which lost 1 base and 7 bases, there was a span of 7 bases. Looked up from germline, CDR1 is SGHVS and CDR2 is FNYEAQ. In DNA, the CDR3 is TGTGCCAGCAGCTTAGGCGCGGACGGGGAGCTGTTTTTT. The encoded protein is CASSLGADGELFF.

The rearrangement links TRBV25-1 to TRBJ1-2, with a possible D match to TRBD1 (5 bases). Germline assignment: CDR1 MGHDK and CDR2 SYGVNS. The CDR3 covers 15 residues. Trimming pared 6 bases from V and 2 bases from J, leaving 16 bases between. The CDR3 nucleotides are TGTGCCAGCAGCCCCGGCGGGGCATGGAACTATGGCTACACCTTC. The encoded protein is CASSPGGAWNYGYTF.

This clone was observed a few times. This chain joins TRBV19 and TRBJ1-5, with D uncertain. The CDR3 spans 14 residues. The V gene's germline CDR1 is LNHDA and CDR2 SQIVND (reference sequence). V gave up 9 bases and J gave up 6 bases, with 18 bases separating them. In DNA, the CDR3 is TGTGCCAGCCATCGATTTGAAGAGGGTCAGCCCCAGCATTTT. Protein sequence: CASHRFEEGQPQHF.

The chain is built from TRBV7-2 and TRBJ2-4; D is uncertain. The ends were cut back, 3 bases at V and 3 bases at J, with 6 bases in the middle. Germline assignment: CDR1 SGHTA and CDR2 FQGNSA. The CDR3 length is 13 residues. The CDR3 nucleotides read TGTGCCAGCAGCTTTTCCTACAAAAACATTCAGTACTTC. Its protein product is CASSFSYKNIQYF.

The CDR3 nucleotides read TGCGCCAGCCACGGGGGGGGCCAGAGTGAGCAGTACTTC. This sequence encodes CASHGGGQSEQYF. J is TRBJ2-7 and V is TRBV5-1; TRBD2 aligns across 8 bases. The trim removed 7 bases at V and 7 bases at J, leaving 10 bases unmatched. This CDR3 region has 13 residues. The germline CDR1 and CDR2 sequences are SGHRS and YFSETQ.

This rearrangement joins TRBV4-1 to TRBJ1-4, with 9 nucleotides matching TRBD1. The CDR3 has 13 residues. The trim removed 4 bases at V and 13 bases at J, leaving 7 bases unmatched. Germline values: CDR1 MGHRA, CDR2 YSYEKL. CDR3: CASSRGGTGILFF. The CDR3 bases are TGCGCCAGCAGCCGAGGGGGGACAGGGATACTGTTTTTT.

The gene calls are TRBV12-3 or TRBV12-4 and TRBJ1-4; the D is unclear. V lost 7 bases, J lost 4 bases, and 10 bases lay in between. There are 13 residues in the CDR3. The DNA of the CDR3 is TGTGCCAGCACGCGACAAGATAATGAAAAACTGTTTTTT. Protein product: CASTRQDNEKLFF.

The V call is TRBV7-8, the J call TRBJ2-7, with D perhaps TRBD2 (6 bases). CDR3 length equals 16 residues. Per the germline V gene, CDR1 is SGHVS and CDR2 is FQNEAQ. V was cut by 7 bases and J by 5 bases, with 24 bases left in between. Here the CDR3 reads CASTIVWGGVVDEQYF. The DNA for the CDR3 is TGTGCCAGCACCATAGTTTGGGGCGGGGTGGTGGACGAGCAGTACTTC.

This clone was seen once. V and J are TRBV28 and TRBJ2-2; 9 bases align to TRBD1. CDR3 length: 15 amino acids. Unmatched junction bases numbered 7, after V lost 6 bases and J lost 5 bases. Germline values: CDR1 MDHEN, CDR2 SYDVKM. For the CDR3, the DNA is TGTGCCAGCAGGGGACAGGGTTTTAGGACCGGGGAGCTGTTTTTT. It specifies CASRGQGFRTGELFF. Supplemented by reference TRBV28 and TRBJ2-2, the full variable domain reads DVKVTQSSRYLVKRTGEKVFLECVQDMDHENMFWYRQDPGLGLRLIYFSYDVKMKEKGDIPEGYSVSREKKERFSLILESASTNQTSMYLCASRGQGFRTGELFFGEGSRLTVL.

The CDR3 nucleotides are TGTGCCAGCAGCTTCTCTACCAACACCGGGGAGCTGTTTTTT. Its translation: CASSFSTNTGELFF. This sequence joins TRBV7-3 and TRBJ2-2; D is uncertain. The CDR3 has 14 amino acids. Trimming stripped 3 bases from V and 2 bases from J, with 7 bases between. Germline CDR1 SGHTA, CDR2 FQGTGA.

The J gene is TRBJ1-5, the V gene TRBV2; TRBD1 agrees at 7 bases. This CDR3 spans 13 amino acids. Trimming at V came to 6 bases and at J to 4 bases, leaving 3 bases not matched to a gene. Germline lookup yields CDR1 SNHLY and CDR2 FYNNEI. The CDR3 coding sequence is TGTGCCAGCAGCGGGACAGCAAATCAGCCCCAGCATTTT. Translation: CASSGTANQPQHF.

The V gene is TRBV19, the J gene TRBJ1-5, with 9 bases aligning to TRBD1. This CDR3 has 15 residues. The V gene's germline CDR1 is LNHDA and CDR2 SQIVND (reference sequence). Trimming removed 3 bases from V and 4 bases from J; junction bases left unmatched: 4. The CDR3 sequence is CASSIEQGANQPQHF. CDR3 DNA sequence: TGTGCCAGTAGTATCGAACAGGGGGCTAATCAGCCCCAGCATTTT.

J is TRBJ1-1 and V is TRBV19; possible D gene TRBD1, 6 bases. CDR1 and CDR2 (germline): LNHDA, SQIVND (reference sequence). The V end was cut by 3 bases, the J end by 7 bases, with 12 bases between. CDR3 length: 13 amino acids. Written as DNA, the CDR3 is TGTGCCAGTAGTATGGGGGCCCGGAGTGAAGCTTTCTTT. It yields the protein CASSMGARSEAFF.

This clone has a handful of counts. The gene calls are TRBV24-1 and TRBJ1-2; the match to TRBD1 covers 11 bases. CDR3 size: 16 residues. J lost 4 bases, V lost 3 bases, and 6 bases had no gene match. CDR1 KGHDR and CDR2 SFDVKD come from the germline V gene. CDR3 sequence (DNA): TGTGCCACCAGTGATCCCGGACAGGGGGCTGTCTATGGCTACACCTTC. Residues: CATSDPGQGAVYGYTF.

J is TRBJ2-7 and V is TRBV6-5, with 7 bases matching TRBD2. V shed 8 bases and J 5 bases; nucleotides not matched to a gene: 3. The CDR3 consists of 11 residues. From germline, CDR1 is MNHEY and CDR2 SVGAGI. The DNA for the CDR3 is TGTGCCAGCCGGGCGGGGGACGAGCAGTACTTC. This codes for CASRAGDEQYF.

The V gene is TRBV5-4, the J gene TRBJ1-2; 8 bases are a match to TRBD1. Germline loops: CDR1 SGHNT, CDR2 YYREEE (reference sequence). J was trimmed by 3 bases and V by 0 bases; bases with no gene match: 1. The CDR3 sequence is 14 residues long. Written as DNA, the CDR3 is TGTGCCAGCAGCTTGGCGACAGGGGACTATGGCTACACCTTC. It yields the protein CASSLATGDYGYTF.

The gene calls are TRBV5-1 and TRBJ2-6; 8 nucleotides agree with TRBD1. CDR3 length: 15 residues. Germline trimming cut 6 bases from V and 4 bases from J; bases unmatched to any gene: 6. Looked up from germline, CDR1 is SGHRS and CDR2 is YFSETQ. CDR3 coding DNA: TGCGCCAGCACCGGACAGGGTACGGGGGCCAACGTCCTGACTTTC. Translated, it gives CASTGQGTGANVLTF.

The CDR3, as DNA: TGTGCCAGCTCACCCCAGGACTCCTACGAGCAGTACTTC. This translates into CASSPQDSYEQYF. The chain carries TRBV18 and TRBJ2-7; D uncertain. Trimming removed 3 bases at V and 0 bases at J, with 6 bases between. Germline values: CDR1 KGHSH, CDR2 LQKENI. The CDR3 loop spans 13 amino acids. Complete variable domain (other parts from reference TRBV18 and TRBJ2-7): NAGVMQNPRHLVRRRGQEARLRCSPMKGHSHVYWYRQLPEEGLKFMVYLQKENIIDESGMPKERFSAEFPKEGPSILRIQQVVRGDSAAYFCASSPQDSYEQYFGPGTRLTVT.

In this sample, this clone turned up once. The chain links TRBV11-3 to TRBJ2-1, with TRBD2 identical over 11 bases. CDR1 is SGHNT and CDR2 is YENEEA in the germline V gene. V was pared by 5 bases and J by 2 bases, with 14 bases of the junction left unmatched. The CDR3 is 19 residues long. DNA for the CDR3: TGTGCCAGCAGCAAATTTAGCGGGGGGGTCCTTGGGCCCTACAATGAGCAGTTCTTC. The encoded protein is CASSKFSGGVLGPYNEQFF.